The source of this TCR beta chain is a study of neurological immune-mediated disorders (dated by TCRdb to about 2019). A note on the overall study: Among the roughly 35 multiple sclerosis patients, approximately 30 had relapsing-remitting MS and 3 had secondary progressive MS. The study compared peripheral blood TCR-beta repertoires of HTLV-I-associated myelopathy (HAM/TSP) patients, multiple sclerosis patients and healthy controls using UMI-based sequencing. Longitudinal samples, technical triplicates and paired sorted CD4+ and CD8+ T-cell subsets, alongside PBMC samples, were included among the roughly 97 TCR-beta libraries. Longitudinal HAM/TSP and healthy donors were sampled at 3 time-points each (about 3-40 month intervals). The cohort was made up of 65 to 75 subjects, consisting of some 14 HAM/TSP patients, approximately 35 multiple sclerosis patients and 20 healthy controls. Study-level results and caveats: TCR clonal expansion was greatest in HAM/TSP patients and smallest in MS patients, who ranked below even healthy controls. Expanded clones from different subjects shared no identical CDR3 amino acid sequences, which suggests that TCR-beta repertoires were private in all groups. In a phylogenetic analysis, the repertoires of 18 out of 34 MS patients fell into a single cluster of related CDR3 sequences, pointing to a possible signature at the repertoire level. No clinical or MRI features were associated with the MS cluster, and the authors said that larger cohorts are needed.

cDNA was synthesized by template-switch 5'RACE using a primer with a 10-nucleotide random unique molecular identifier that tagged each TCR transcript. Every sequencing run covered 15-18 subjects and yielded more than 180 million TCR-beta sequences. Total RNA was extracted with the RNeasy kit. The KAPA Real-time Library Amplification kit was used to amplify TCR-beta VDJ regions with primers targeting the TCR constant region and the 5'RACE anchor. Sample indexes and Illumina adaptors were added in a first PCR, after which library yield was increased in a second PCR. After purification with Ampure beads, the TCR product of roughly 650 bp was size-selected on a 2% E-gel SizeSelection system. Before pooling, libraries had their quality checked on a Bioanalyzer, their concentration measured with Qubit, and their quantity determined with the Kapa Library Quantification kit. Libraries were sequenced paired-end 2 x 150 bp on an Illumina HiSeq 2500. To increase sequence diversity, roughly 24-32% phiX was spiked into each library pool. Regarding the original processing steps: Quality-filtered reads were processed with the UMI-based MiGEC pipeline, which removed over 75% of raw TCR sequences during error correction. VDJ genes were aligned to IMGT germline references, and each clonotype was defined by a unique CDR3 amino acid sequence together with V-J genes. Clonal expansion, Shannon diversity and CDR3 relatedness were evaluated with VDJtools (CalcPairwiseDistances, ClusterSamples), while phylogenetic trees were built in CLCbio workbench. A clone was classed as expanded if it had 8 or more unique UMIs, a cutoff based on coefficient-of-variation modelling across technical triplicates. TCRdb applied fastp at Q25 and MiXCR to the public reads, then kept only in-frame beta chains. CDR3 protein duplicates are merged, each entry listing the most common genes and DNA. In this record, the V and J calls reflect TCRdb's handling and not the investigators' own analysis. The sample table holds fewer than 85,000 distinct CDR3 sequences, of which 4.3% were seen once. The ten largest clones add up to more than 5% of the sample.

What this sample's time point label stands for: longitudinal time-point 3. For unsorted PBMC libraries, 2 million PBMCs were used after storage in RNAlater at -80 degrees C until RNA extraction. Multiple sclerosis patients were enrolled in a US clinical protocol evaluating disease progression by magnetic resonance imaging. Peripheral blood was subjected to Ficoll-Hypaque density gradient centrifugation to isolate PBMCs, which were then cryopreserved in liquid nitrogen. This clonotype was detected ten times or more. What antigen it recognizes has not been identified. Base-call qualities are not available, and no considerably larger clone is one nucleotide away. Based on the germline V gene, the CDR1 and CDR2 sequences are MDHEN and SYDVKM. V is clipped by 2 bases and J by 6 bases, and the sequence between their germline boundaries is 8 bases long. The CDR3 has 12 amino acids, counting the end cysteine and phenylalanine. Solely the CDR3 DNA is kept, with 36 bases framed from the first base.

This TCR was sampled from a woman in her sixties or seventies with multiple sclerosis. Sequenced input: PBMCs. The V and J genes are TRBV28 and TRBJ2-7; confidence is insufficient to name the D gene. CDR3 reads: CASSLIAGEQYF. In nucleotide form, the sequence is TGTGCCAGCAGTTTAATTGCTGGCGAGCAGTACTTC.